Shown below are 23 T cell receptor beta chains from a single sample sequenced in a study of CD8 T cells in ankylosing spondylitis. General study points: Seemingly distinctive of ankylosing spondylitis blood was a TCR beta motif formed by eight highly homologous variants.

Their recognized antigens are unknown. TCRdb reanalysed the 5' RACE reads using MiXCR and keeps one entry per CDR3 protein. The sample lists around 890,000 distinct CDR3 sequences, approximately 12% occurring once. The sample consisted of blood, either unsorted or a sorted T cell fraction (not recorded which). Source of these receptors: a male donor with ankylosing spondylitis.

Points on this clonotype: A much larger clone lies a single base off, so this may be a read error. CDR3 amino acids: CSVEEDRGPNYRYTF. The CDR3 bases are TGCAGCGTTGAAGAGGACAGGGGGCCTAACTATCGCTACACCTTC. The chain recombines TRBV29-1 with TRBJ1-2, with 11 positions matching TRBD1. The CDR3 covers 15 residues. From germline, CDR1 is SQVTM and CDR2 ANQGSEA.

The chain carries TRBV20-1 and TRBJ2-5; 9 bases are a match to TRBD1. Germline trimming cut 5 bases from V and 2 bases from J; bases unmatched to any gene: 6. Germline CDR1 reads DFQATT; CDR2 reads SNEGSKA (reference sequence). CDR3 length: 14 residues. The CDR3 sequence is CSAGRDRAQETQYF. The CDR3 DNA is TGCAGTGCTGGGCGGGACAGGGCTCAAGAGACCCAGTACTTC.

This clonotype has a handful of counts. The chain links TRBV20-1 to TRBJ2-3; TRBD1 matches at 7 bases. CDR3 length equals 16 residues. The germline gives CDR1 DFQATT, CDR2 SNEGSKA (reference sequence). V gave up 0 bases and J gave up 0 bases; unmatched junction bases: 6. The CDR3 nucleotides are TGCAGTGCTAGAGATCGTGTGACAGGGAGCACAGATACGCAGTATTTT. The encoded protein is CSARDRVTGSTDTQYF.

The J gene is TRBJ2-1, the V gene TRBV29-1; D possibly uses TRBD1 or TRBD2 (5 bases each). V lost 7 bases, J lost 2 bases, and 15 bases lay in between. The CDR3 length is 14 residues. CDR1 is SQVTM and CDR2 is ANQGSEA in the germline V gene. CDR3 nucleotide sequence: TGCAGCGGATACGGGACGCCAGCCTACAATGAGCAGTTCTTC. It yields the protein CSGYGTPAYNEQFF.

This clonotype was detected only a few times. CDR3 in DNA: TGCAGTGCTAGAGATAGTATCATAGCGGGAGGTTTAGAGACCCAGTACTTC. Its protein is CSARDSIIAGGLETQYF. The rearrangement uses TRBV20-1 and TRBJ2-5; 10 bases are a match to TRBD2. CDR3 length: 17 amino acids. CDR1 and CDR2 from the germline V gene are DFQATT and SNEGSKA (reference sequence). V lost 0 bases to trimming and J lost 4 bases; unmatched junction nucleotides: 11.

This clonotype was counted a few times. The chain uses TRBV20-1 and TRBJ1-1; weak D call: TRBD1 (5 bases). This CDR3 has 13 amino acids. The V gene lost 4 bases and the J gene lost 1 base, with 10 bases spanning the gap. Germline V gives CDR1 DFQATT, CDR2 SNEGSKA (reference sequence). The CDR3 sequence: CSAISGPNTEAFF. Written as DNA, the CDR3 is TGCAGTGCTATTTCAGGGCCGAACACTGAAGCTTTCTTT.

This clonotype was detected only a few times. The V and J genes are TRBV20-1 and TRBJ2-7; 7 bases agree with TRBD1. The J segment lost 3 bases and the V segment lost 8 bases, leaving 7 bases of the junction unmatched. CDR1 and CDR2 (germline): DFQATT, SNEGSKA (reference sequence). The CDR3 sequence is 12 residues long. CDR3 region: CSSSGTDYEQYF. The CDR3 DNA follows: TGCAGTTCTTCCGGGACAGACTACGAGCAGTACTTC.

This clonotype was seen only a few times. This chain connects TRBV4-3 to TRBJ2-5; D not resolved. This CDR3 has 15 residues. V dropped 1 base and J dropped 0 bases, with 9 bases sitting between them. Germline loops: CDR1 LGHNA, CDR2 YSLEER. The CDR3 region is CASSQGHRDQETQYF. As DNA, the CDR3 is TGCGCCAGCAGCCAAGGCCACCGGGACCAAGAGACCCAGTACTTC.

In DNA form, the CDR3 reads TGCGCCAGCCAGCCACTAGCGGACAATGAGCAGTTCTTC. It translates to CASQPLADNEQFF. The chain joins TRBV5-1 to TRBJ2-1; 8 bases match TRBD2. Germline CDR1 is SGHRS and CDR2 is YFSETQ. The length of the CDR3 is 13 residues. Germline trimming cut 7 bases from V and 5 bases from J; bases unmatched to any gene: 5.

The rearrangement links TRBV4-3 to TRBJ1-3, with no clear D. The CDR3 spans 14 residues. Trimming removed 0 bases from V and 4 bases from J, with 7 bases in between. Germline lookup yields CDR1 LGHNA and CDR2 YSLEER. CDR3 region: CASSQDLGGNTIYF. Written as DNA, the CDR3 is TGCGCCAGCAGCCAAGATTTAGGCGGAAACACCATATATTTT.

The chain is built from TRBV4-1 and TRBJ2-7; tentatively, D is TRBD1 or TRBD2 (5 bases each). V lost 4 bases to trimming and J lost 3 bases, with 16 bases between them. The CDR3 totals 15 residues. Germline CDR1 MGHRA, CDR2 YSYEKL. The CDR3 sequence is CASSRSGLRDYEQYF. The CDR3 DNA sequence: TGCGCCAGCAGCCGTTCAGGGTTGAGGGACTACGAGCAGTACTTC.

A few counts support this clonotype. The rearrangement uses TRBV5-1 and TRBJ2-2; 7 nucleotides align to TRBD1. J lost 6 bases, V lost 4 bases, and 9 bases had no gene match. The CDR3 runs to 15 residues. CDR1 and CDR2 from the germline V gene are SGHRS and YFSETQ. CDR3: CASSDRQGEAGELFF. CDR3 DNA sequence: TGCGCCAGCAGCGATAGACAGGGAGAGGCCGGGGAGCTGTTTTTT.

The chain combines TRBV20-1 with TRBJ2-3; 15 bases are shared with TRBD2. The V gene end was trimmed by 6 bases and the J gene end by 5 bases; junction bases not matched to a gene: 6. This CDR3 has 15 amino acids. CDR1 is DFQATT, CDR2 SNEGSKA, per germline (reference sequence). This CDR3 reads CSAWTSGRAEDTQYF. Written as DNA, the CDR3 is TGCAGTGCCTGGACTAGCGGGAGGGCCGAAGATACGCAGTATTTT.

This clonotype was observed at least ten times. The genes are TRBV6-1 and TRBJ1-4; no clear D gene. The germline V and J ends were trimmed by 7 bases and 5 bases, with 17 bases remaining between them. The CDR3 loop spans 15 amino acids. The germline V gene encodes CDR1 MNHNS and CDR2 SASEGT. CDR3 sequence (DNA): TGTGCCAGCAACGCGAATCCGGGCCCGAATGAAAAACTGTTTTTT. This encodes CASNANPGPNEKLFF.

This clonotype has just a few counts. This chain links TRBV6-1 with TRBJ2-1, with no clear D. The CDR3 sequence is 14 residues long. V was clipped by 6 bases and J by 0 bases, with 9 bases between them. The V gene's germline CDR1 is MNHNS and CDR2 SASEGT. The CDR3 loop reads CASSLRYSYNEQFF. The CDR3 DNA reads as TGTGCCAGCAGCCTTCGGTACTCCTACAATGAGCAGTTCTTC.

The chain has TRBV25-1 and TRBJ2-5; D gene uncertain. V gave up 4 bases and J gave up 4 bases, with 7 bases separating them. The CDR3 covers 12 residues. Germline V gene lookup returns CDR1 MGHDK and CDR2 SYGVNS. CDR3 sequence: CASSALRETQYF. As DNA, the CDR3 is TGTGCCAGCAGTGCATTGAGAGAGACCCAGTACTTC.

V is TRBV2 and J is TRBJ1-1, with 12 nucleotides matching TRBD1. The V gene end was trimmed by 8 bases and the J gene end by 10 bases; junction bases not matched to a gene: 11. Germline CDR1 and CDR2: SNHLY and FYNNEI. The CDR3 is 14 amino acids. In nucleotides, the CDR3 is TGTGCCAGCCTCAGGGGGGACAGGGGGCGCGGAGCTTTCTTT. Encoded protein: CASLRGDRGRGAFF. Variable domain in full (rest from reference TRBV2 and TRBJ1-1): EPEVTQTPSHQVTQMGQEVILRCVPISNHLYFYWYRQILGQKVEFLVSFYNNEISEKSEIFDDQFSVERPDGSNFTLKIRSTKLEDSAMYFCASLRGDRGRGAFFGQGTRLTVV.

CDR3 sequence reads: CASSPGSGRPTYEQYF. The CDR3 DNA sequence: TGTGCCAGCAGCCCGGGTAGCGGGAGGCCCACCTACGAGCAGTACTTC. V usage is TRBV4-2 and J usage is TRBJ2-7; 10 bases are shared with TRBD2. From germline, CDR1 is LGHNA and CDR2 YNFKEQ. This CDR3 is 16 amino acids long. V lost 4 bases to trimming and J lost 2 bases; unmatched junction nucleotides: 8.

This sequence joins TRBV5-1 and TRBJ1-2; D is undetermined. Trimming cost V 1 base and J 4 bases, with 14 bases left between them. There are 15 residues in the CDR3. CDR1 is SGHRS, CDR2 YFSETQ, per germline. CDR3 DNA sequence: TGCGCCAGCAGCTTGATCCCGGGAGGGAGCTATGGCTACACCTTC. Translated: CASSLIPGGSYGYTF.

Only a few counts were recorded for this clonotype. This rearrangement joins TRBV25-1 to TRBJ2-1; 9 bases match TRBD2. The CDR3 is made up of 16 amino acids. The germline V gene encodes CDR1 MGHDK and CDR2 SYGVNS. J was trimmed by 7 bases and V by 3 bases; bases with no gene match: 10. The CDR3 reads CASSESGGRAGNEQFF. CDR3 DNA sequence: TGTGCCAGCAGTGAGTCGGGCGGGAGGGCCGGGAATGAGCAGTTCTTC.

In its sample, this clonotype was seen many times. The chain's CDR3 is CSAGRDRGFEQFF. The CDR3 DNA sequence: TGCAGCGCCGGCCGGGACAGGGGGTTTGAGCAGTTCTTC. This chain connects TRBV29-1 to TRBJ2-1, with 11 bases fitting TRBD1. With V trimmed by 7 bases and J by 9 bases, 8 bases remained unmatched. Germline V lookup: CDR1 SQVTM, CDR2 ANQGSEA. The CDR3 length is 13 residues.

The chain links TRBV4-3 to TRBJ2-1, with TRBD1 matching over 8 bases. Losses at the gene ends were 7 bases for V and 8 bases for J; bases not matched to a gene: 10. The length of the CDR3 is 14 residues. Germline V gives CDR1 LGHNA, CDR2 YSLEER. This CDR3 reads CASKGQGWSDEQFF. CDR3 sequence (DNA): TGCGCCAGCAAAGGACAGGGCTGGAGCGATGAGCAGTTCTTC.

In nucleotides, the CDR3 is TGCAGCGTTGAAGGACTGAATTCCCAAGAGACCCAGTACTTC. Its translation is CSVEGLNSQETQYF. This sequence joins TRBV29-1 and TRBJ2-5; no reliable D call. Germline V gives CDR1 SQVTM, CDR2 ANQGSEA. The CDR3 is 14 residues long. V gave up 1 base and J gave up 1 base, with 10 bases separating them.